One sample yielded the 5 T cell receptor beta chains listed below, sequenced in a study of tumour-infiltrating T cells in Burkitt lymphoma. Here immunoSEQ multiplex PCR was the method, and the copy in TCRdb shows in-frame clones only, minus some. This sample has tens of thousands of clones, with around 30% found just once. The sequencing input was tumor tissue. These TCRs come from a human donor with Burkitt lymphoma.

V and J are TRBV6-5 and TRBJ1-2; 8 nucleotides agree with TRBD1. The CDR3 consists of 12 residues. J lost 8 bases, V lost 4 bases, and 3 bases had no gene match. Germline CDR1 is MNHEY and CDR2 is SVGAGI. In DNA, the CDR3 is TGTGCCAGCAGTTCCAGGACAGGGGGCTACACCTTC. It is translated as CASSSRTGGYTF.

V gene TRBV4-1 combines with J gene TRBJ1-5; TRBD1 aligns across 7 bases. CDR1 and CDR2 from the germline V gene are MGHRA and YSYEKL. The CDR3 consists of 16 residues. The ends lost 0 bases at V and 6 bases at J; junction bases unmatched: 8. The CDR3 nucleotides are TGCGCCAGCAGCCAAGATCCACAGGGGTTTCTTCAGCCCCAGCATTTT. Its translation: CASSQDPQGFLQPQHF.

This clone was observed a single time. V gene TRBV6-1 combines with J gene TRBJ2-5, with D unresolved. Trimming shortened V by 0 bases and J by 3 bases, and 5 bases separated the two germline ends. This CDR3 contains 13 residues. The germline V gene has CDR1 MNHNS and CDR2 SASEGT. Here the CDR3 reads CASSEARKETQYF. Here the CDR3 DNA reads TGTGCCAGCAGTGAAGCGCGAAAAGAGACCCAGTACTTC.

The chain joins TRBV5-6 to TRBJ1-4; weak D call: TRBD1 (5 bases). The CDR3 extends over 14 amino acids. Germline-derived CDR1 and CDR2 are SGHDT and YYEEEE. Trimming removed 7 bases from V and 7 bases from J, with 17 bases in between. The DNA for the CDR3 is TGTGCCAGCTTCGGGGGGTGGCTAGGTGAAAAACTGTTTTTT. It codes for CASFGGWLGEKLFF.

This rearrangement joins TRBV4-2 to TRBJ2-3, with TRBD1 as a possible D gene (5 bases). The CDR3 is made up of 17 amino acids. With 1 base removed from V and 3 bases from J, the gap between germline ends came to 17 bases. Germline lookup yields CDR1 LGHNA and CDR2 YNFKEQ. CDR3 sequence (DNA): TGTGCCAGCAGCCAAGTTTCCCACAGGTCTGCGACAGATACGCAGTATTTT. Its translation: CASSQVSHRSATDTQYF.